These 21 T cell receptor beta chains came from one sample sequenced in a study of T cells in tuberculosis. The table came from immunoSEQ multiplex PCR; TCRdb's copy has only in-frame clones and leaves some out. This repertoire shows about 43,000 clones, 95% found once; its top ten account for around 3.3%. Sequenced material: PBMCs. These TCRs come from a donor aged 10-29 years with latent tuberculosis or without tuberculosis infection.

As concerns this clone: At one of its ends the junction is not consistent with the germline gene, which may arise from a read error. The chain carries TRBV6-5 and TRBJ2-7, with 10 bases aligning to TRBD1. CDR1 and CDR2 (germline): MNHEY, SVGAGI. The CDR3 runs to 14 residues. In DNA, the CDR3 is TGTGCCAGCAGTTACTCATCCCTGGACAGGGGGTCCCAATTC. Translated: CASSYSSLDRGSQF.

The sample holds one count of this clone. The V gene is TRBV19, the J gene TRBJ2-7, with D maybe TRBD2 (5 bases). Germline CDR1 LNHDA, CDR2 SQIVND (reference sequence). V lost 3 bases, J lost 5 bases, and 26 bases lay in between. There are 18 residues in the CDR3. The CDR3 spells CASSMLQTAPGMTNEQYF. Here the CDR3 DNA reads TGTGCCAGTAGTATGCTCCAAACGGCACCGGGGATGACTAACGAGCAGTACTTC.

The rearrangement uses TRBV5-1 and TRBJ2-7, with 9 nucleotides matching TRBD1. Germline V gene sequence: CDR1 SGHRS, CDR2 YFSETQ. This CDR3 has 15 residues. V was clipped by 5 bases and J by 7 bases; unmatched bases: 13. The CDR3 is CASRPPGQGMGEQYF. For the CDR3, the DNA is TGCGCCAGCAGACCCCCGGGACAGGGCATGGGGGAGCAGTACTTC.

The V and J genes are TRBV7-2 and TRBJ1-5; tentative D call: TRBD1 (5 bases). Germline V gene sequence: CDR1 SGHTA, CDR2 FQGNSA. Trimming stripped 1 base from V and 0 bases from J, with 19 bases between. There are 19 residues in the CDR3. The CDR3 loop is CASSLDPPYRQDSNQPQHF. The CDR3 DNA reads TGTGCCAGCAGCTTAGACCCCCCCTACAGGCAGGATAGCAATCAGCCCCAGCATTTT.

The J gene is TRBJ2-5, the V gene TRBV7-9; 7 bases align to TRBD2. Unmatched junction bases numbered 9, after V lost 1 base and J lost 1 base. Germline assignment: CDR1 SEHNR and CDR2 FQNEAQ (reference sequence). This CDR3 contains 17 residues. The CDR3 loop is CASSLEGRRGSQETQYF. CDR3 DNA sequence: TGTGCCAGCAGCTTAGAGGGACGGCGGGGGTCCCAAGAGACCCAGTACTTC.

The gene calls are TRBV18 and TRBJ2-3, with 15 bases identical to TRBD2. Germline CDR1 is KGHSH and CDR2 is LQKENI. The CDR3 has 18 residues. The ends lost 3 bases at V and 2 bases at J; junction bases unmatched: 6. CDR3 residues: CASSPGTSGGPLTDTQYF. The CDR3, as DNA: TGTGCCAGCTCACCTGGGACTAGCGGGGGGCCACTCACAGATACGCAGTATTTT.

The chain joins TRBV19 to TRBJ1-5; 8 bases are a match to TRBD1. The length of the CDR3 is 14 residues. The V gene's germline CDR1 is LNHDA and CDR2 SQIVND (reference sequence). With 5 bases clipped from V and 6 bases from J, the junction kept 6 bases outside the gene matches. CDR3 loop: CASSPTGGLQPQHF. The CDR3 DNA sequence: TGTGCCAGTAGTCCCACAGGGGGGCTTCAGCCCCAGCATTTT.

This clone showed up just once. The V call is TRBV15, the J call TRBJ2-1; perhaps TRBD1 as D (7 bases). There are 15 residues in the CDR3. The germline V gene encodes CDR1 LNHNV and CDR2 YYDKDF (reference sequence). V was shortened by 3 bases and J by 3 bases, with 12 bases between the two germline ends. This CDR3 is CATSRYQGGYNEQFF. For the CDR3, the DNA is TGTGCCACCAGCAGGTACCAGGGGGGCTACAATGAGCAGTTCTTC.

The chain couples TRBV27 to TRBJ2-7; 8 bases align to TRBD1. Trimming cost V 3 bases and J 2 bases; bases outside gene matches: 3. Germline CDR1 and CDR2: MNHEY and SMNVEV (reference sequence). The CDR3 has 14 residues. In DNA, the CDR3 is TGTGCCAGCAGTTTCAACAGGGGGGCCTACGAGCAGTACTTC. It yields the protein CASSFNRGAYEQYF.

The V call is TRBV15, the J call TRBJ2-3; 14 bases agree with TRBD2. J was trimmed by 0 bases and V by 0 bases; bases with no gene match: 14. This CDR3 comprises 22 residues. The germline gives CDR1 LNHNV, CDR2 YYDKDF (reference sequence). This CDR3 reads CATSRDPPAGTSGGSSTDTQYF. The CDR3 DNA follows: TGTGCCACCAGCAGAGATCCCCCCGCCGGGACTAGCGGGGGTTCTAGCACAGATACGCAGTATTTT.

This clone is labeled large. CDR3 sequence reads: CASSLEEGIHEQYF. As DNA, the CDR3 is TGTGCCAGCAGCTTGGAGGAGGGGATCCACGAGCAGTACTTC. V and J are TRBV5-6 and TRBJ2-7; D is perhaps TRBD2 (6 bases). The CDR3 has 14 amino acids. Per the germline V gene, CDR1 is SGHDT and CDR2 is YYEEEE. V lost 0 bases, J lost 5 bases, and 12 bases lay in between.

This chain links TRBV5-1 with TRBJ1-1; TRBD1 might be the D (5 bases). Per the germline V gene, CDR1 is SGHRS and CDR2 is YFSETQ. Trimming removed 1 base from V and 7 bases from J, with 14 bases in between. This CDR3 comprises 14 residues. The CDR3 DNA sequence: TGCGCCAGCAGCTTGTCAGGGAAAACCCTTGAAGCTTTCTTT. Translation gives CASSLSGKTLEAFF.

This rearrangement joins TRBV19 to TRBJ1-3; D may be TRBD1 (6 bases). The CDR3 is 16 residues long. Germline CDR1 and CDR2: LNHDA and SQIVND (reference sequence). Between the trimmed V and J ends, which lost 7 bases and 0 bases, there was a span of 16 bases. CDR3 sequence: CASTPGGRFSGNTIYF. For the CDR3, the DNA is TGTGCCAGTACCCCGGGGGGCCGGTTCTCTGGAAACACCATATATTTT.

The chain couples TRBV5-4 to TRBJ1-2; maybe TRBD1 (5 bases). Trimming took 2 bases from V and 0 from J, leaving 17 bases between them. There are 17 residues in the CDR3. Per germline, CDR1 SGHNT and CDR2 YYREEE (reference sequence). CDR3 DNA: TGTGCCAGCAGCTTCCTAGGGGCTGGTCCGGCTAACTATGGCTACACCTTC. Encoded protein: CASSFLGAGPANYGYTF.

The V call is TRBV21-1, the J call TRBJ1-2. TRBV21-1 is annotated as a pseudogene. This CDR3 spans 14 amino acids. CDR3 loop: CASSKDEFRYGYTF. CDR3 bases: TGTGCCAGCAGCAAAGATGAGTTCCGCTATGGCTACACCTTC.

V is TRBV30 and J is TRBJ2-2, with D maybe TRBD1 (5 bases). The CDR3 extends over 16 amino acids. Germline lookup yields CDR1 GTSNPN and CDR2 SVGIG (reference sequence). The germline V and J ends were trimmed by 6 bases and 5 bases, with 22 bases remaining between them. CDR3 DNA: TGTGCCTGTGATGGGGCGGCGATCCGCGAGACCGGGGAGCTGTTTTTT. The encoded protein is CACDGAAIRETGELFF.

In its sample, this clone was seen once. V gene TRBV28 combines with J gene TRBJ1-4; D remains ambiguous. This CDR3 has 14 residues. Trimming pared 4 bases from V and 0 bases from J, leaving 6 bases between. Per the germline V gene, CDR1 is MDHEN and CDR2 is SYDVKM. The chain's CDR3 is CASSSVPTNEKLFF. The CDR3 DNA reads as TGTGCCAGCAGTTCAGTACCAACTAATGAAAAACTGTTTTTT.

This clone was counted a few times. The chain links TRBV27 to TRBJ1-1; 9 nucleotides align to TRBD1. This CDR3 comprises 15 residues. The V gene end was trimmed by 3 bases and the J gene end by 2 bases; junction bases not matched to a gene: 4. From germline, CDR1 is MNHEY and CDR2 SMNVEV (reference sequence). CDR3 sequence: CASSFGTGINTEAFF. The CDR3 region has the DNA TGTGCCAGCAGTTTCGGGACAGGGATTAACACTGAAGCTTTCTTT.

Written as DNA, the CDR3 is TGCGCCAGCAGCCCTAGGCAGACAGGGGGCGGGTCAGATACGCAGTATTTT. Its protein is CASSPRQTGGGSDTQYF. The chain is built from TRBV4-3 and TRBJ2-3; 10 nucleotides agree with TRBD1. The CDR3 totals 17 residues. CDR1 LGHNA and CDR2 YSLEER come from the germline V gene. The trim removed 4 bases at V and 4 bases at J, leaving 11 bases unmatched.

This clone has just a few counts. The chain's CDR3 is CASSGPTGEGTDTQYF. The DNA of the CDR3 is TGTGCCAGCAGTGGCCCGACAGGGGAGGGGACAGATACGCAGTATTTT. The chain recombines TRBV25-1 with TRBJ2-3; tentative D call: TRBD1 (8 bases). Germline loops: CDR1 MGHDK, CDR2 SYGVNS. Deletions cut 4 bases from V and 3 bases from J, with 17 bases between. The length of the CDR3 is 16 residues.

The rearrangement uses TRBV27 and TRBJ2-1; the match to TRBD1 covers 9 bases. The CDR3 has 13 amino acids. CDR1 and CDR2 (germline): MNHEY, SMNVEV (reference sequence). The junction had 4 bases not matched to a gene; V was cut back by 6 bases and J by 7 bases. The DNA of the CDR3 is TGTGCCAGCAGCCGGACAGGGGTGAATGAGCAGTTCTTC. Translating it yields CASSRTGVNEQFF.